Listed below are T cell receptor beta chains from one sample, sequenced in a study of molecular identifiers for immune sequencing clone quantification. Via MiXCR, TCRdb re-called the PCR reads, giving one row per CDR3 protein. The table records around 65,000 distinct CDR3 sequences, about 18% of them present only once. Sequencing was carried out using naive CD8+ T cells from blood, with Jurkat cell RNA spiked in. The origin of the receptors is a human donor in good health. Some libraries in this study had Jurkat cell RNA spiked in. The CDR3 runs from the conserved cysteine through the conserved F or W. The order of the fields is J gene, V gene, clone size, D gene, CDR3 DNA, CDR3 protein. The D gene is left open where the match is weak. The size entry is marked missing in some rows and otherwise reads once, few, many or a size class.

TRBJ2-2 TRBV12-5 many TRBD2 TGTGCTAGTGGACTAACGCTAAGCGGGAGATTGAACACCGGGGAGCTGTTTTTT CASGLTLSGRLNTGELFF
TRBJ2-7 TRBV6-5 many TRBD2 TGTGCCAGCAGTGACCACTTTGGCGGGAGGGCCGCCGAGCAGTACTTC CASSDHFGGRAAEQYF
TRBJ1-4 TRBV28 many NA TGTGCCAGCAGTTTATGGCCGAGTGAGGGGGGACTGTTTTTT CASSLWPSEGGLFF
TRBJ1-5 TRBV27 many TRBD1 TGTGCCAGCAGTTTATTGGGGACAGGGACTCTCCATAGCAATCAGCCCCAGCATTTT CASSLLGTGTLHSNQPQHF
TRBJ2-1 TRBV7-2 many TRBD2 TGTGCCAGCAGCTTCTTGGGGGGGATCTCCTACAATGAGCAGTTCTTC CASSFLGGISYNEQFF
TRBJ2-2 TRBV9 few NA TGTGCCAGCGCTCGGAACGCCGGGGAGCTGTTTTTT CASARNAGELFF
TRBJ2-2 TRBV6-5 many NA TGTGCCAGCAGTTACTGGGACACCGGGGAGCTGTTTTTT CASSYWDTGELFF
TRBJ2-5 TRBV4-1 many NA TGCGCCAGCAGCCATCGCGTTGGAGAGACCCAGTACTTC CASSHRVGETQYF
TRBJ2-1 TRBV7-9 NA NA TGTGCCAGCAGCCCAATAACCGACCGTGCCTACAATGAGCAGTTCTTC CASSPITDRAYNEQFF
TRBJ1-6 TRBV20-1 many TRBD1 TGCAGTGCGGAGAGGACAGGCGGGGGAGTGGGGTCACCCCTCCACTTT CSAERTGGGVGSPLHF
TRBJ1-2 TRBV4-2 many TRBD1 TGTGCCAGCCGGACAGGGGGTGCCGGGGTCTATGGCTACACCTTC CASRTGGAGVYGYTF
TRBJ1-5 TRBV27 NA TRBD1 TGTGCCAGCAGTCTACAGGGGAGGAATCAGCCCCAGCATTTT CASSLQGRNQPQHF
TRBJ1-2 TRBV13 many NA TGTGCCAGCAGCTTAGAAGAAGCCTATGGCTACACCTTC CASSLEEAYGYTF
TRBJ1-1 TRBV4-1 many NA TGCGCCAGCAGCCAAGGGCAAGGCCCCGTTACTGAAGCTTTCTTT CASSQGQGPVTEAFF
TRBJ1-1 TRBV7-8 many NA TGTGCCAGCAGCTTATGGTCAACGAACACTGAAGCTTTCTTT CASSLWSTNTEAFF
TRBJ2-5 TRBV4-2 NA NA TGTGCCAGCAGCCAAGGAGCCCGGGGTCTAGCGTTGGAGACCCAGTACTTC CASSQGARGLALETQYF
TRBJ1-5 TRBV6-5 many NA TGTGCCAGCAGGGACCAGGGTTATAGCAATCAGCCCCAGCATTTT CASRDQGYSNQPQHF
TRBJ1-2 TRBV7-8 many NA TGTGCCAGCAGGGATACGCCCGGGGGGGCCTATGGCTACACCTTC CASRDTPGGAYGYTF
TRBJ2-2 TRBV20-1 many NA TGCAGTGCTAGTCTCCTGTCCACCGGGGAGCTGTTTTTT CSASLLSTGELFF
TRBJ2-1 TRBV11-2 many TRBD2 TGTGCCAGCAGCTTAGATCTTGGCGGGAGGGCTGGAAATGAGCAGTTCTTC CASSLDLGGRAGNEQFF
TRBJ2-2 TRBV29-1 many NA TGCAGCGTTAGTAGGGGGTACGGTACCGGGGAGCTGTTTTTT CSVSRGYGTGELFF
TRBJ1-1 TRBV7-9 many NA TGTGCCAGCAGCTCCCCGCGGGGGGACACTGAAGCTTTCTTT CASSSPRGDTEAFF
TRBJ2-1 TRBV7-6 NA NA TGTGCCAGCAGCTTAACACACTACGACAATGAGCAGTTCTTC CASSLTHYDNEQFF
TRBJ1-6 TRBV7-9 few NA TGTGCCAGCAGCTTAATGGGGTCCTATAATTCACCCCTCCACTTT CASSLMGSYNSPLHF
TRBJ2-3 TRBV3-1 many TRBD1 TGTGCCAGCAGCGGGGGACAGGGCTTCACAGATACGCAGTATTTT CASSGGQGFTDTQYF
TRBJ2-1 TRBV20-1 NA NA TGCAGTGCTCCCAGACCCCGGGACTCCTACACCGTCTTCAATGAGCAGTTCTTC CSAPRPRDSYTVFNEQFF
TRBJ1-2 TRBV14 NA NA TGTGCCAGCAGCCAAGCGGGGAGCTCCTTCAACTATGGCCACACCTTC CASSQAGSSFNYGHTF
TRBJ2-5 TRBV7-6 NA NA TGTGCCAGCAGCTTATCGGGCTGGGGCAGGCCACAAGAGACCCAGTACTTC CASSLSGWGRPQETQYF
TRBJ2-7 TRBV23-1 many NA TGCGCCAGCAGCCAAAATGGGACATATGTCTACGAGCAGTACTTC CASSQNGTYVYEQYF
TRBJ2-7 TRBV5-6 many NA TGTGCCAGCAGCTTGGTGGACTTGGCCTACGAGCAGTACTTC CASSLVDLAYEQYF
TRBJ1-5 TRBV7-8 few NA TGTGCCAGCAGCCTAGAGCTTAGCAATCAGCCCCAGCATTTT CASSLELSNQPQHF
TRBJ2-7 TRBV4-1 many TRBD2 TGCGCCAGCAGCCGCGGAGGAGCGGGAGACGAGCAGTACTTC CASSRGGAGDEQYF
TRBJ1-6 TRBV14 many NA TGTGCCAGCAGCCAAGAGGGCTCACCCCTCCACTTT CASSQEGSPLHF
TRBJ2-5 TRBV11-2 NA TRBD2 TGTGCCAGCAGAGGGTCTAGCGGTCTCCCCCAAGAGACCCAGTACTTC CASRGSSGLPQETQYF
TRBJ2-3 TRBV28 NA NA TGTGCCAGCAACACTAAGCCCCAGGGGTGGCCTAGCACAGATACGCAGTATTTT CASNTKPQGWPSTDTQYF
TRBJ2-7 TRBV7-9 NA NA TGTGCCAGCAGCTCTAATCTCTTGGGGAGCTACGAGCAGTACTTC CASSSNLLGSYEQYF
TRBJ2-1 TRBV28 many TRBD1 TGTGCCAGCAGTTTGGGCCAGGGGGCTTACAATGAGCAGTTCTTC CASSLGQGAYNEQFF
TRBJ1-1 TRBV12-5 many TRBD1 TGTGCTAGTGGCCCCAAACAGGGGGCGGGGTACACTGAAGCTTTCTTT CASGPKQGAGYTEAFF
TRBJ2-7 TRBV6-1 few TRBD1 TGTGCCAGCAAGGACGGACAGGGCTTCTACGAGCGGTACTTC CASKDGQGFYERYF
TRBJ1-5 TRBV3-1 many NA TGTGCCAGCAGCCAAGACATTCTCAATCAGCCCCAGCATTTT CASSQDILNQPQHF
TRBJ2-1 TRBV7-9 NA NA TGTGCCAGCAGCTTACCTACAGCGGCCAACAATGAGCAGTTCTTC CASSLPTAANNEQFF
TRBJ2-1 TRBV12-5 NA NA TGTGCTAGTGGTTTTGGCCCGTACAATGAGCAGTTCTTC CASGFGPYNEQFF
TRBJ2-7 TRBV9 once NA TGTACCAGCAGCTCCCAGGGTCTTGTCCTCCTGCTATACGAGCAGTACTTC CTSSSQGLVLLLYEQYF
TRBJ2-1 TRBV3-1 NA TRBD2 TGTGCCAGCAGCCAGAACCTAGCGGAGATGACCTACAATGAGCAGTTCTTC CASSQNLAEMTYNEQFF
TRBJ2-7 TRBV20-1 many NA TGCAGTGCTATACCCTTGACAGGAAATGCCTACGAGCAGTACTTC CSAIPLTGNAYEQYF